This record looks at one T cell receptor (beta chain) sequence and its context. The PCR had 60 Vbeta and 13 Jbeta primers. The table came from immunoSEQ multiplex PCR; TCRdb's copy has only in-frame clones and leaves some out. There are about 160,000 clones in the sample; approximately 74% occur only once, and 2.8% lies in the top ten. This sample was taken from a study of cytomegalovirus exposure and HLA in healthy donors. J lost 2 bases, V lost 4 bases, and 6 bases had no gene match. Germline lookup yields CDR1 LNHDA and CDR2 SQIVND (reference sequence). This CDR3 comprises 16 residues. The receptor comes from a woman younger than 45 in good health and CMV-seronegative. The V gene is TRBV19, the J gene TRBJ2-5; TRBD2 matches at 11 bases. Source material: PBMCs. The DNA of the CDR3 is TGTGCCAGTAGTAGCCTGACTAGCGGGGTACAAGAGACCCAGTACTTC. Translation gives CASSSLTSGVQETQYF.